One and the same sample provided the 2 T cell receptor beta chains below, sequenced in a study of blood T cell repertoires in COVID-19 (dated by TCRdb to the early 2020s). Libraries were made using the immunoSEQ multiplex PCR assay. Sourced from immuneACCESS, this table was stored by TCRdb with only in-frame sequences that have V and J called. A share of the clones is absent; for the studies checked, an unresolved V gene accounts for under half, and the remainder has no known explanation. The sample has hundreds of thousands of clones on record, roughly 85% of them singletons. The top ten clones comprise roughly 3.9% of the sample. The sequenced material came from peripheral blood. The source is a woman under 30 with acute or convalescent COVID-19.

Only one count was recorded for this clone. The rearrangement joins TRBV11-2 to TRBJ1-2; possible D gene TRBD1, 6 bases. CDR3 length: 15 amino acids. Germline V CDR1 and CDR2: SGHAT, FQNNGV. Trimming took off 3 bases at V and 3 bases at J, with 14 bases between the two ends. The CDR3 coding sequence is TGTGCCAGCAGCTTCCTTAAGGCAGGGGACTATGGCTACACCTTC. It codes for CASSFLKAGDYGYTF.

The rearrangement links TRBV7-9 to TRBJ2-2; D possibly corresponds to TRBD1 (6 bases). Per the germline V gene, CDR1 is SEHNR and CDR2 is FQNEAQ (reference sequence). The CDR3 is 15 residues long. V lost 5 bases, J lost 5 bases, and 15 bases lay in between. The CDR3 sequence is CASSEYRTVTGELFF. CDR3 in DNA: TGTGCCAGCAGCGAATATAGGACAGTTACCGGGGAGCTGTTTTTT.